The present entry profiles one TCR beta chain with its context. Its target is unknown. The sample is drawn from a study of cytomegalovirus exposure and HLA in healthy donors. The PCR employed 60 Vbeta primers together with 13 Jbeta primers. TCRdb's copy holds only in-frame clones and misses some; the assay was immunoSEQ multiplex PCR. The sample holds about 120,000 clones, about four fifths seen once. Study observations and caveats: Usually a TCR sequence was rare, but some public TCRs were found in many donors.

The sequenced sample was PBMCs. The sequence derives from a female donor in good health and CMV-seropositive.

CDR3 residues: CASSQGQDNVLTF. DNA of the CDR3: TGTGCCAGCAGCCAGGGACAGGACAACGTCCTGACTTTC. This chain joins TRBV7-2 and TRBJ2-6; 8 bases fit TRBD1. V trimming: 5 bases; J trimming: 9 bases; junction bases outside the gene matches: 3. Germline V gives CDR1 SGHTA, CDR2 FQGNSA. The CDR3 is made up of 13 amino acids.